A single TCR beta chain is shown here with its context. Germline and junction disagree at one end, which may indicate a read error. The data stem from a study of shared clonotypes between healthy human individuals. The sorted-subset replicate PCRs were given 150 to 250 ng DNA, which is tens of thousands of T cell genomes. The protocol was immunoSEQ multiplex PCR, while the TCRdb copy is restricted to in-frame clones and leaves out a portion. The sample lists around 1.9 million clones; about 94% were seen once. The germline gives CDR1 SGHVS, CDR2 FQNEAQ. This CDR3 is 11 amino acids long. Naive CD8 cells lacked CD45RO and underwent positive selection for CCR7, leaving out terminally differentiated effector memory CD45RA+ cells.

This chain joins TRBV7-8 and TRBJ2-3, with 12 bases aligning to TRBD1. The TCR originated in a man aged 18 to 30 in good health. Some clones in this sample may be carry-over from other donors' samples. Source material: naive CD8+ T cells from PBMCs. The CDR3 DNA reads TGTGCCAGCAGCCGGGACAGGGGGCTGATTTTT. It codes for CASSRDRGLIF.